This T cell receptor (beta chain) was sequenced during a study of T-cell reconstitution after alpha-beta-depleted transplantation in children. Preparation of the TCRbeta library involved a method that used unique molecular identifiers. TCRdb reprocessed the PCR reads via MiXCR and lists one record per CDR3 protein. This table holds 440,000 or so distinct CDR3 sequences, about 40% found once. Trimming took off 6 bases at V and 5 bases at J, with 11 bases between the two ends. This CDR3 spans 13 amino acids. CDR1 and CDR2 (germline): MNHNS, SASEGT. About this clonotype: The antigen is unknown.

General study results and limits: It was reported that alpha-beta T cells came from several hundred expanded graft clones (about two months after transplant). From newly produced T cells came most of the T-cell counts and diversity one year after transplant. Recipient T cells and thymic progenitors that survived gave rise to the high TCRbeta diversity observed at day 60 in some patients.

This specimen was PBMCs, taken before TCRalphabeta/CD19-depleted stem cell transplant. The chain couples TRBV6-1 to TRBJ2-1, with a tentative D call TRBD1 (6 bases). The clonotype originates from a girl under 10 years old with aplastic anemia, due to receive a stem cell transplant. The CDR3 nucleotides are TGTGCCAGCAGACAGGGACCTCACAATGAGCAGTTCTTC. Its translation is CASRQGPHNEQFF.